The rows below give T cell receptor beta chains drawn from one sample of a study of molecular identifiers for immune sequencing clone quantification. Each CDR3 protein gets one entry after TCRdb re-called the PCR reads with MiXCR. The sample contains some 41,000 distinct CDR3 sequences, 24% of which appear only once. Sequenced input: naive CD8+ T cells from blood, with Jurkat cell RNA spiked in. The receptors derive from a human donor in good health. Some libraries in this study had Jurkat cell RNA spiked in. Each CDR3 is given with its conserved first and last residue. Each record gives: D gene, V gene, clone size, J gene, CDR3 length, CDR3 DNA, CDR3 protein. The D gene is left open where the match is weak. Size is omitted from some rows. Given values are once, few, many or a class for expanded clones.

-	TRBV12-3/TRBV12-4	-	TRBJ1-1	15	TGTGCCAGCAGAACAATGGATTACCTCAACACTGAAGCTTTCTTT	CASRTMDYLNTEAFF
-	TRBV4-3	many	TRBJ2-1	15	TGCGCCAGCAGCCAAGTACTGGCGGGATACAATGAGCAGTTCTTC	CASSQVLAGYNEQFF
-	TRBV12-3/TRBV12-4	few	TRBJ2-7	14	TGTGCCAGCAGTTTAGGGGCAAGAACCTACGAGCAGTACTTC	CASSLGARTYEQYF
TRBD2	TRBV7-6	many	TRBJ2-1	15	TGTGCCAGCAGTACGGGACTAGCGGGTTACAATGAGCAGTTCTTC	CASSTGLAGYNEQFF
-	TRBV6-5	few	TRBJ2-3	15	TGTGCCAGCACCCCCGGTCCCTCACCCACAGATACGCAGTATTTT	CASTPGPSPTDTQYF
-	TRBV2	-	TRBJ1-2	13	TGTGCCAGCAGTGATTCGGCAAACTATGGCTACACCTTC	CASSDSANYGYTF
-	TRBV29-1	many	TRBJ2-3	11	TGCAGCCCAAACATAGGAGATACGCAGTATTTT	CSPNIGDTQYF
-	TRBV29-1	many	TRBJ1-1	10	TGCAGCGCCCACAGGGCTGAAGCTTTCTTT	CSAHRAEAFF
-	TRBV7-2	many	TRBJ2-7	15	TGTGCCAGCAGCCAGGTTCCCGGTCACTCCTACGAGCAGTACTTC	CASSQVPGHSYEQYF
TRBD2	TRBV20-1	medium-sized	TRBJ2-5	16	TGCAGTGCTAGGCCTAGCGGGAGGGCCTTGCCCGAGACCCAGTACTTC	CSARPSGRALPETQYF
TRBD1	TRBV5-4	many	TRBJ2-7	15	TGTGCCAGCAGCGGAAGCGGGACAGGGAGTCACGAGCAGTACTTC	CASSGSGTGSHEQYF
TRBD2	TRBV20-1	-	TRBJ2-3	16	TGCAGTGCTAGGATTTATAACGGGAGGGTCACAGATACGCAGTATTTT	CSARIYNGRVTDTQYF
-	TRBV19	few	TRBJ1-1	14	TGTGCCAGTAGTTTCGACAGCTCGAACGCTGAAGCTTTCTTT	CASSFDSSNAEAFF
-	TRBV5-1	many	TRBJ2-2	13	TGCGCCAGCAATGCTGACAACACCGGGGAGCTGTTTTTT	CASNADNTGELFF
-	TRBV7-9	many	TRBJ1-1	12	TGTGCCAGCAGCCCCGACACTACCGAAGCTTTCTTT	CASSPDTTEAFF
TRBD2	TRBV19	many	TRBJ2-3	16	TGTGCCAGTAGACCCTCTGGCGGGGGGGCGGTAGATACGCAGTATTTT	CASRPSGGGAVDTQYF
-	TRBV4-3	many	TRBJ2-7	13	TGCGCCAGCAGCCAAGATCTAGCCTACGAGCAGTACTTC	CASSQDLAYEQYF
-	TRBV19	-	TRBJ1-5	14	TGTGCCAGTCAAGTCCGGCTCGGTGGAGAGCCCCAGCATTTT	CASQVRLGGEPQHF
-	TRBV20-1	-	TRBJ2-7	12	TGCAGTGCTAGAGATGACAGCTACGAGCAGTACTTC	CSARDDSYEQYF
-	TRBV27	few	TRBJ2-1	18	TGTGCCAGCAGCCCTCTTCCCCGTGCCCCGAGCCCCTACAATGAGCAGTTCTTC	CASSPLPRAPSPYNEQFF
TRBD2	TRBV20-1	many	TRBJ2-3	15	TGCAGTGCTAGAGGTTTAGCGGGGGGACCAGATACGCAGTATTTT	CSARGLAGGPDTQYF
-	TRBV4-2	many	TRBJ2-1	13	TGTGCCAGCAGCCACGGGACGACATTCGAGCAGTTCTTC	CASSHGTTFEQFF
-	TRBV30	many	TRBJ2-2	15	TGTGCCTGGGCCGGGGGTACAAGGGTCACCGGGGAGCTGTTTTTT	CAWAGGTRVTGELFF
-	TRBV4-1	few	TRBJ2-5	15	TGCGCCAGCAGCCAAGGGAGGAATAGCTTAGAGACCCAGTACTTC	CASSQGRNSLETQYF
-	TRBV20-1	-	TRBJ2-5	13	TGCAGTGTTACGGACTTGAACCAAGAGACCCAGTACTTC	CSVTDLNQETQYF
-	TRBV5-1	few	TRBJ2-7	14	TGCGCCAGCAGCTTAGCGGGCAACTCCTACGAGCAGTACTTC	CASSLAGNSYEQYF
-	TRBV2	many	TRBJ2-7	13	TGTGCCAGCAGAGGCGGGGAGTCCTACGAGCAGTACTTC	CASRGGESYEQYF
TRBD2	TRBV20-1	many	TRBJ2-3	15	TGCAGTGCTAGAACTCCACTAGCGGGGTTGGATACGCAGTATTTT	CSARTPLAGLDTQYF
TRBD2	TRBV9	many	TRBJ2-1	20	TGTGCCAGCAGCGGGCCCCGATCTGGGACTAGCGGGGTTACCTACAATGAGCAGTTCTTC	CASSGPRSGTSGVTYNEQFF
TRBD1	TRBV4-1	many	TRBJ2-1	13	TGCGCCAGCAGCCATAGGACAGGGTATGAGCAGTTCTTC	CASSHRTGYEQFF
-	TRBV2	many	TRBJ1-1	11	TGTGCCAGCAGCGACAGGCCTGAAGCTTTCTTT	CASSDRPEAFF
-	TRBV18	many	TRBJ2-5	17	TGTGCCAGCTCATCGTCAGATTTAGCGGAGGCACAAGAGACCCAGTACTTC	CASSSSDLAEAQETQYF
TRBD2	TRBV20-1	many	TRBJ2-3	14	TGCAGTGCTAGATCTAGCGGGAGGCCAGATACGCAGTATTTT	CSARSSGRPDTQYF
-	TRBV11-2	few	TRBJ2-2	13	TGTGCCGGAAGGGGTCGGGGCACCGGGGAGCTGGTTTTT	CAGRGRGTGELVF
TRBD1	TRBV14	medium-sized	TRBJ2-3	16	TGTGCCAGCAGCCAGCACCCGGGACAGGGGCCAGATACGCAGTATTTT	CASSQHPGQGPDTQYF
-	TRBV7-2	-	TRBJ2-3	17	TGTGCCAGCAGCCCGGGTCCTCAGGTACTGGGCGCAGGTACGCGGTGTTTT	CASSPGPQVLGAGTRCF
-	TRBV4-1	many	TRBJ2-3	16	TGCGCCAGCAGCCAAGAGGGGAGCGGGCTCACAGATACGCAGTATTTT	CASSQEGSGLTDTQYF
-	TRBV27	many	TRBJ2-7	13	TGTGCCAGCAGTCTCTCTGTCGCCTACGAGCAGTACTTC	CASSLSVAYEQYF
-	TRBV5-6	-	TRBJ1-5	15	TGTGCCAGCAGCTTGGGCGATTCCCAATTCCGGCCCCAGCATTTT	CASSLGDSQFRPQHF
TRBD2	TRBV6-2/TRBV6-3	many	TRBJ2-1	15	TGTGCCAGCAGCCCACTAGCGGGGGCGCCACGTGAGCAGTTCTTC	CASSPLAGAPREQFF
-	TRBV5-1	many	TRBJ2-7	13	TGCGCCAGCAGCAACAGGGAAGGGTACGAGCAGTACTTC	CASSNREGYEQYF
-	TRBV5-6	few	TRBJ1-2	13	TGTGCCAGCACCTTGGTGGGGGTAGGTGGCTACGCCTTC	CASTLVGVGGYAF
TRBD2	TRBV7-9	few	TRBJ2-7	17	TGTGCCAGCAGCTTAGGACTTAGCGGGGGGCCCTCCTACGAGCAGTACTTC	CASSLGLSGGPSYEQYF